The next 18 T cell receptor beta chains were all read from a single sample in a study of blood T cell repertoires in COVID-19. Profiled with immunoSEQ multiplex PCR; TCRdb holds only in-frame clones, not every one. The table shows 50,000 to 65,000 clones, with 81% occurring only once. Sequencing used peripheral blood. These receptor sequences come from a woman aged 60-75 years with acute or convalescent COVID-19.

This clone was observed a few times. V and J are TRBV6-5 and TRBJ2-6; unclear D gene. The CDR3 totals 15 residues. Germline lookup yields CDR1 MNHEY and CDR2 SVGAGI. Trimming pared 6 bases from V and 1 base from J, leaving 10 bases between. CDR3 sequence reads: CASRQPSSGANVLTF. The CDR3 nucleotides read TGTGCCAGCAGACAGCCAAGTTCTGGGGCCAACGTCCTGACTTTC.

The chain carries TRBV6-1 and TRBJ1-5; D unresolved. Germline values: CDR1 MNHNS, CDR2 SASEGT. The CDR3 spans 16 residues. Between the trimmed V and J ends, which lost 4 bases and 0 bases, there was a span of 13 bases. The CDR3 nucleotides are TGTGCCAGCAGTGGTGGCAGTTCAGATAGCAATCAGCCCCAGCATTTT. Protein: CASSGGSSDSNQPQHF.

The table lists this clone with a count of one. The chain links TRBV6-5 to TRBJ1-2, with 11 bases lining up with TRBD1. The CDR3 totals 14 residues. Germline-derived CDR1 and CDR2 are MNHEY and SVGAGI. The V and J ends lost 5 bases and 5 bases, in that order; junction bases with no gene match: 4. The CDR3 sequence: CASSPGTGGYGYTF. For the CDR3, the DNA is TGTGCCAGCAGTCCCGGGACAGGGGGATATGGCTACACCTTC.

The CDR3 here is CASSQTTSAGYNEQFF. The CDR3 bases are TGCGCCAGCAGCCAAACCACTAGCGCCGGATACAATGAGCAGTTCTTC. The chain couples TRBV4-1 to TRBJ2-1, with 7 bases lining up with TRBD2. The CDR3 runs 16 residues. J gave up 4 bases and V 2 bases, and 8 bases lay outside the gene matches. Per the germline V gene, CDR1 is MGHRA and CDR2 is YSYEKL.

This chain uses TRBV10-3 with TRBJ1-2, with a possible D match to TRBD1 (6 bases). Between the trimmed V and J ends, which lost 7 bases and 4 bases, there was a span of 22 bases. The CDR3 loop spans 16 amino acids. Looked up from germline, CDR1 is ENHRY and CDR2 is SYGVKD. CDR3 bases: TGTGCCATCACACCGCAAATTGGGGGGGCGGTCTATGGCTACACCTTC. As protein: CAITPQIGGAVYGYTF.

The V call is TRBV5-1, the J call TRBJ1-1, with 8 bases matching TRBD1. This CDR3 spans 14 amino acids. Looked up from germline, CDR1 is SGHRS and CDR2 is YFSETQ. J gave up 1 base and V 2 bases, and 1 base lay outside the gene matches. Here the CDR3 DNA reads TGCGCCAGCAGCTTCGGACAGGGGAACACTGAAGCTTTCTTT. Its translation: CASSFGQGNTEAFF.

The chain links TRBV6-4 to TRBJ1-2; D is uncertain. Germline lookup yields CDR1 MRHNA and CDR2 SNTAGT. The V and J ends lost 2 bases and 3 bases respectively, with 10 bases between them. This CDR3 comprises 14 residues. DNA for the CDR3: TGTGCCAGCAGTGACGAGTTTCGGGACTATGGCTACACCTTC. Translated, it gives CASSDEFRDYGYTF.

This chain joins TRBV5-1 and TRBJ1-4, with D hard to call. The CDR3 contains 11 residues. V gave up 5 bases and J gave up 5 bases, with 4 bases separating them. Germline V CDR1 and CDR2: SGHRS, YFSETQ. The CDR3 sequence is CASRLNEKLFF. The CDR3 nucleotides are TGCGCCAGCAGACTCAATGAAAAACTGTTTTTT.

CDR3 sequence (DNA): TGTGCCAGCAGCGTACATATCGGGACAGGGGACGAGCAGTACTTC. It codes for CASSVHIGTGDEQYF. The chain is built from TRBV9 and TRBJ2-7; 10 positions match TRBD1. V lost 1 base, J lost 5 bases, and 6 bases stayed unmatched. CDR3 length equals 15 residues. Germline V gene data show CDR1 as SGDLS and CDR2 as YYNGEE.

The chain has TRBV3-1 (or the pseudogene TRBV3-2) and TRBJ2-7, with 11 bases lining up with TRBD2. The trim removed 4 bases at V and 4 bases at J, leaving 6 bases unmatched. The germline gives CDR1 LGHDT, CDR2 YNNKEL (reference sequence). This CDR3 is built from 15 residues. The CDR3 here is CASSPELAGAYEQYF. DNA for the CDR3: TGTGCCAGCAGCCCAGAACTAGCGGGAGCATACGAGCAGTACTTC.

The chain is built from TRBV11-2 and TRBJ2-2; 14 bases line up with TRBD2. The CDR3 contains 16 residues. V shed 7 bases and J 7 bases; nucleotides not matched to a gene: 8. Germline V gene data show CDR1 as SGHAT and CDR2 as FQNNGV. In DNA form, the CDR3 reads TGTGCCAGCACCCCGACTAGCGGGAGGGCTGGCGGGGAGCTGTTTTTT. Translating it yields CASTPTSGRAGGELFF.

The chain employs TRBV28 and TRBJ1-5; the D gene is possibly TRBD1 (6 bases). Germline V CDR1 and CDR2: MDHEN, SYDVKM. The CDR3 extends over 14 amino acids. Trimming left V 7 bases short and J 4 bases short, with 14 bases between. The DNA of the CDR3 is TGTGCCAGCACCTCGGGACAAATTAATCAGCCCCAGCATTTT. It yields the protein CASTSGQINQPQHF.

J is TRBJ2-5 and V is TRBV5-1, with 8 nucleotides matching TRBD1. This CDR3 is 14 amino acids long. With 6 bases clipped from V and 2 bases from J, the junction kept 6 bases outside the gene matches. In germline, CDR1 is SGHRS, CDR2 YFSETQ. In DNA, the CDR3 is TGCGCCAGCAACAGACAGGGGTTTCAAGAGACCCAGTACTTC. Its translation: CASNRQGFQETQYF.

The J gene is TRBJ1-6, the V gene TRBV30; TRBD1 is a possible D gene (6 bases). Germline V gene sequence: CDR1 GTSNPN, CDR2 SVGIG (reference sequence). Trimming took off 2 bases at V and 8 bases at J, with 10 bases between the two ends. There are 13 residues in the CDR3. The CDR3 nucleotides read TGTGCCTGGAGTCTCGCAGGGGATTCACCCCTCCACTTT. This codes for CAWSLAGDSPLHF.

CDR3 region: CASSLSPGTPYEQYF. CDR3 nucleotides: TGTGCCAGCAGCTTAAGTCCCGGGACTCCCTACGAGCAGTACTTC. The chain recombines TRBV7-3 with TRBJ2-7; D possibly corresponds to TRBD2 (6 bases). V dropped 1 base and J dropped 2 bases, with 12 bases sitting between them. CDR3 length: 15 residues. Germline V gene sequence: CDR1 SGHTA, CDR2 FQGTGA.

This rearrangement joins TRBV11-3 to TRBJ2-1; 9 bases match TRBD1. This CDR3 has 14 residues. Germline-derived CDR1 and CDR2 are SGHNT and YENEEA. V was pared by 1 base and J by 8 bases, with 3 bases of the junction left unmatched. The CDR3 DNA follows: TGTGCCAGCAGCTTAGGCGGGACAGGGTATGAGCAGTTCTTC. Residues: CASSLGGTGYEQFF.

The chain recombines TRBV5-1 with TRBJ1-2; 8 bases fit TRBD1. V was pared by 2 bases and J by 3 bases, with 6 bases of the junction left unmatched. This CDR3 is 15 amino acids long. Germline V gives CDR1 SGHRS, CDR2 YFSETQ. The DNA for the CDR3 is TGCGCCAGCAGCTTCTCGCCGGGACAGGACTATGGCTACACCTTC. It yields the protein CASSFSPGQDYGYTF.

This rearrangement joins TRBV5-8 to TRBJ2-4, with D possibly TRBD1 on 6 matching bases. Germline CDR1 is SGHTS and CDR2 is YDEGEE. The length of the CDR3 is 15 residues. V was trimmed by 4 bases and J by 5 bases, leaving 16 bases between them. CDR3 nucleotide sequence: TGTGCCAGCAGCGCCGGTGGACAGCTCCAAAACATTCAGTACTTC. It is translated as CASSAGGQLQNIQYF. The full variable domain, in which reference TRBV5-8 and TRBJ2-4 provide the parts outside the CDR3, is EAGVTQSPTHLIKTRGQQATLRCSPISGHTSVYWYQQALGLGLQFLLWYDEGEERNRGNFPPRFSGRQFPNYSSELNVNALELEDSALYLCASSAGGQLQNIQYFGAGTRLSVL.